This entry lists 8 T cell receptor beta chains sequenced from one sample in a study of cytomegalovirus exposure and HLA in healthy donors. The primer mix had 60 Vbeta and 13 Jbeta primers. The assay was immunoSEQ multiplex PCR, and TCRdb's table has in-frame clones only and misses some. The sample carries roughly 80,000 clones, roughly 80% recorded once. The sequenced sample was PBMCs. The source is a woman in her 30s in good health and CMV-seronegative.

This clone has just a few counts. The CDR3 DNA sequence: TGTGCCAGCAGCTCTCATTACAGGGGCGATGAGCAGTTCTTC. It yields the protein CASSSHYRGDEQFF. V usage is TRBV9 and J usage is TRBJ2-1, with TRBD1 identical over 7 bases. J was trimmed by 8 bases and V by 4 bases; bases with no gene match: 9. The CDR3 has 14 amino acids. Germline V CDR1 and CDR2: SGDLS, YYNGEE.

V is TRBV7-9 and J is TRBJ1-2, with D possibly matching TRBD1 (6 bases). V was cut by 5 bases and J by 4 bases, with 20 bases left in between. Germline CDR1 and CDR2: SEHNR and FQNEAQ (reference sequence). The CDR3 length is 16 residues. CDR3 sequence: CASSRAGDRPGYGYTF. For the CDR3, the DNA is TGTGCCAGCAGCCGAGCAGGGGACCGGCCCGGCTATGGCTACACCTTC.

This chain uses TRBV15 with TRBJ2-2, with TRBD2 matching 7 bases. CDR1 is LNHNV and CDR2 is YYDKDF in the germline V gene (reference sequence). The length of the CDR3 is 15 residues. V was clipped by 5 bases and J by 3 bases; unmatched bases: 6. Here the CDR3 DNA reads TGTGCCACCAGCCCACGGGGAGGGGACACCGGGGAGCTGTTTTTT. This gives the protein CATSPRGGDTGELFF.

The V gene is TRBV6-4, the J gene TRBJ1-6; tentatively, D is TRBD1 (5 bases). Germline loops: CDR1 MRHNA, CDR2 SNTAGT. V gave up 5 bases and J gave up 7 bases, with 12 bases separating them. This CDR3 is 14 amino acids long. The CDR3 nucleotides read TGTGCCAGCAGTAGGGAATACAGGAATTCACCCCTCCACTTT. Protein: CASSREYRNSPLHF.

This chain links TRBV14 with TRBJ1-4; 10 bases agree with TRBD1. The length of the CDR3 is 15 residues. Losses at the gene ends were 4 bases for V and 10 bases for J; bases not matched to a gene: 9. Germline V gives CDR1 SGHDN, CDR2 FVKESK. Here the CDR3 DNA reads TGTGCCAGCAGCCGAGGGACAGGGGCTTTTGGAAAACTGTTTTTT. Its translation: CASSRGTGAFGKLFF.

The V call is TRBV23-1, the J call TRBJ2-3; 9 bases agree with TRBD2. TRBV23-1 is an open reading frame whose function is uncertain. V lost 3 bases to trimming and J lost 5 bases; unmatched junction nucleotides: 9. This CDR3 is 16 amino acids long. The CDR3 DNA sequence: TGCGCCAGCAGTCACACTCTAGCGGGAACGAAAGATACGCAGTATTTT. The encoded protein is CASSHTLAGTKDTQYF.

This chain uses TRBV7-3 with TRBJ2-2; D is possibly TRBD1 (6 bases). The CDR3 extends over 13 amino acids. The germline gives CDR1 SGHTA, CDR2 FQGTGA. Trimming removed 5 bases at V and 5 bases at J, with 9 bases between. DNA of the CDR3: TGTGCCAGCAGCATTCAGGGGACCGGGGAGCTGTTTTTT. The encoded protein is CASSIQGTGELFF.

The J gene is TRBJ2-1, the V gene TRBV5-1; the D gene is possibly TRBD2 (6 bases). Germline assignment: CDR1 SGHRS and CDR2 YFSETQ. The CDR3 runs 14 residues. Deletions cut 1 base from V and 5 bases from J, with 10 bases between. CDR3 sequence: CASSLSGPHNEQFF. The CDR3 region has the DNA TGCGCCAGCAGCTTGAGCGGGCCCCACAATGAGCAGTTCTTC.